The 8 T cell receptor beta chains below come from one sample, sequenced in a study of blood T cell dynamics during melanoma immunotherapy (dated by TCRdb to the early 2020s). To prepare the library, the immunoSEQ multiplex PCR assay was applied. TCRdb obtained this table from immuneACCESS and retained in-frame rearrangements with V and J assigned. These tables miss some clones; where compared with another copy, unresolved V genes account for less than half of the shortfall, and the remainder is unexplained. This sample holds 15,000 to 20,000 clones; about nine tenths were observed only once. The ten most abundant clones make up less than 2% of the sample. This specimen's time point label, per the study, means: pre-treatment baseline. The sequences come from blood, collected from a patient treated with checkpoint blockade. These receptors all come from a human donor with melanoma.

The rearrangement uses TRBV19 and TRBJ2-5, with TRBD1 matching over 7 bases. Germline V gives CDR1 LNHDA, CDR2 SQIVND (reference sequence). Unmatched junction bases numbered 10, after V lost 7 bases and J lost 2 bases. The CDR3 covers 15 residues. The CDR3 region has the DNA TGTGCCAGTAAAACAGGGGACGTGTTACAAGAGACCCAGTACTTC. Amino acid sequence: CASKTGDVLQETQYF. Drawing the rest from reference TRBV19 and TRBJ2-5, the complete variable domain is DGGITQSPKYLFRKEGQNVTLSCEQNLNHDAMYWYRQDPGQGLRLIYYSQIVNDFQKGDIAEGYSVSREKKESFPLTVTSAQKNPTAFYLCASKTGDVLQETQYFGPGTRLLVL.

The chain is built from TRBV6-1 and TRBJ1-1; D is unresolved. Germline lookup yields CDR1 MNHNS and CDR2 SASEGT. Trimming removed 8 bases at V and 0 bases at J, with 10 bases between. There are 13 residues in the CDR3. CDR3 sequence: CASLAGMNTEAFF. As DNA, the CDR3 is TGTGCCAGCCTTGCAGGTATGAACACTGAAGCTTTCTTT.

V is TRBV11-2 and J is TRBJ2-7; 7 bases are a match to TRBD1. The CDR3 contains 16 residues. The V gene's germline CDR1 is SGHAT and CDR2 FQNNGV. V shed 0 bases, J shed 6 bases, and the junction held 11 bases outside the gene matches. The CDR3 DNA reads as TGTGCCAGCAGCTTAGAGCTAGGGGGACAGATAAGCGAGCAGTACTTC. Translating gives CASSLELGGQISEQYF.

The chain recombines TRBV4-1 with TRBJ2-7; D is unclear. The CDR3 spans 14 residues. V lost 4 bases, J lost 1 base, and 11 bases lay in between. Germline values: CDR1 MGHRA, CDR2 YSYEKL. CDR3 DNA sequence: TGCGCCAGCAGCCCCCGTCAAGCGTCCTACGAGCAGTACTTC. Residues: CASSPRQASYEQYF.

The V and J genes are TRBV19 and TRBJ1-5, with D possibly being TRBD1 (5 bases). This CDR3 contains 16 residues. Germline V gene data show CDR1 as LNHDA and CDR2 as SQIVND (reference sequence). Between the trimmed V and J ends, which lost 0 bases and 5 bases, there was a span of 14 bases. CDR3 region: CASSIDPDSLYQPQHF. Written as DNA, the CDR3 is TGTGCCAGTAGTATAGATCCCGACAGTCTGTATCAGCCCCAGCATTTT.

The chain employs TRBV28 and TRBJ1-1; TRBD1 might be the D (5 bases). This CDR3 has 11 amino acids. The V end lost 10 bases, the J end lost 8 bases, and 14 bases lay between the germline ends. CDR1 MDHEN and CDR2 SYDVKM come from the germline V gene. CDR3 bases: TGTGCCACCCTGGGGGGAGCAGAAGCTTTCTTT. Translation gives CATLGGAEAFF. Together with reference TRBV28 and TRBJ1-1, the CDR3 gives the full variable domain: DVKVTQSSRYLVKRTGEKVFLECVQDMDHENMFWYRQDPGLGLRLIYFSYDVKMKEKGDIPEGYSVSREKKERFSLILESASTNQTSMYLCATLGGAEAFFGQGTRLTVV.

The chain links TRBV12-5 to TRBJ1-5, with D uncertain. Trimming took off 5 bases at V and 4 bases at J, with 21 bases between the two ends. CDR3 length equals 17 residues. Looked up from germline, CDR1 is LGHNT and CDR2 is FRNRAP. CDR3 protein: CASGPQDRISFNQPQHF. The CDR3 DNA reads as TGTGCTAGTGGTCCTCAGGATAGGATTTCCTTTAATCAGCCCCAGCATTTT.

This sequence joins TRBV27 and TRBJ2-7; D call uncertain. The CDR3 runs 12 residues. Germline V lookup: CDR1 MNHEY, CDR2 SMNVEV (reference sequence). V shed 6 bases and J shed 7 bases, with 13 bases lying between them. Here the CDR3 reads CASRFGTREQYF. In nucleotides, the CDR3 is TGTGCCAGCAGATTTGGTACCCGGGAGCAGTACTTC.